This is a list of T cell receptor beta chains from one sample in a study of CD8+CD57+ T cells in acquired aplastic anemia. TCRdb re-analysed the reads in MiXCR, keeping a single row per CDR3 protein. The table lists 250,000 to 350,000 distinct CDR3 sequences, approximately 55% of them singletons. The specimen sequenced was sorted CD4+, CD8+, or CD8+CD57+ T cells (not recorded which) from PBMCs. These receptors originate from a human donor with severe aplastic anemia or a healthy control (not recorded which). Both conserved end residues are part of each CDR3. D genes are given only for firm matches. Rows may omit the clone size; those that give it use once, few, many or a size class.

v_gene	abundance	j_gene	d_gene	CDR3nt	CDR3aa
TRBV6-5	.	TRBJ1-2	.	TGTGCCAGCAGTTACGGGGCCGTCTATGGCTACACCTTC	CASSYGAVYGYTF
TRBV12-3/TRBV12-4	many	TRBJ1-4	.	TGTGCCAGCAGTGCCTTAGCCTCAGGTTTGGATGAAAAACTGTTTTTT	CASSALASGLDEKLFF
TRBV6-2/TRBV6-3	many	TRBJ2-7	.	TGTGCCAGCAGTTCCCCCCCCGAAGCGGGACATTCCTACGAGCAGTACTTC	CASSSPPEAGHSYEQYF
TRBV6-4	many	TRBJ2-7	.	TGTGCCAGCAGTCTATCAGTAGACGAGCAGTACTTC	CASSLSVDEQYF
TRBV4-3	few	TRBJ2-7	TRBD2	TGCGCCAGCAGCCAAGGACTAGCGGGTTACGAGCAGTACTTC	CASSQGLAGYEQYF
TRBV16	.	TRBJ1-6	.	TGTGCCAGCAGCCAATCGCTATCTATTAATTCACCCCTCCACTTT	CASSQSLSINSPLHF
TRBV7-9	once	TRBJ1-2	.	TGTGCCAGCACCGTGGAACCTATTCATGGCTACACCTTC	CASTVEPIHGYTF
TRBV24-1	few	TRBJ2-3	.	TGTGCCACCAGTGACACGCTTGATACGCAGTATTTT	CATSDTLDTQYF
TRBV13	.	TRBJ2-7	.	TGTGCCAGCAGCTTAAAAGGGGAGTCCCACGAGCAGTACTTC	CASSLKGESHEQYF
TRBV5-8	.	TRBJ1-2	.	TGTGCCAGCAGCTTGAGGGTCAGGAACTATGGCTACACCTTC	CASSLRVRNYGYTF
TRBV12-3/TRBV12-4	.	TRBJ2-2	.	TGTGCCAGCAGTGCGCCCGGGGAGCTGTTTTTT	CASSAPGELFF
TRBV19	.	TRBJ2-2	.	TGTGCCAGTAGTGCGGGACAGTCGAACACCGGGGAGCTGTTTTTT	CASSAGQSNTGELFF
TRBV10-3	.	TRBJ1-2	TRBD1	TGTGCCATCAGACAGGGGAATAACTATGGCTACACCTTC	CAIRQGNNYGYTF
TRBV7-2	.	TRBJ2-3	.	TGTGCCAGCACGACAGGGAGGGGCACAGATACGCAGTATTTT	CASTTGRGTDTQYF
TRBV7-2	.	TRBJ2-1	TRBD1	TGTGCCAGCAGCTCGGACAGGGGAAGGTACAATGAGCAGTTCTTC	CASSSDRGRYNEQFF
TRBV10-3	many	TRBJ1-5	.	TGTGCCATCAGTGAGGACAGCGATAGCAATCAGCCCCAGCATTTT	CAISEDSDSNQPQHF
TRBV25-1	.	TRBJ1-4	.	TGTGCCAGCAGCCCTGGGGTAGGAGGTGAAAAACTGTTTTTT	CASSPGVGGEKLFF
TRBV9	.	TRBJ1-2	.	TGTGCCAGTAGCCGAACAGGGCCCGCTAACTATGGCTACACCTTC	CASSRTGPANYGYTF
TRBV7-3	.	TRBJ1-1	.	TGTGCCAGCAGCCTAGCGCACACTCGGGGGCTGAACACTGAAGCTTTCTTT	CASSLAHTRGLNTEAFF
TRBV20-1	.	TRBJ2-2	.	TGCAGTGCTAGCGGGGGTATAAACACCGGGGAGCTGTTTTTT	CSASGGINTGELFF
TRBV24-1	few	TRBJ2-7	.	TGTGCCACCAGTGCTGCCTTGCTGGGCGAGCAGTACTTC	CATSAALLGEQYF
TRBV7-9	.	TRBJ2-2	.	TGTGCCAGCAGCAAGGGGGACACCGGGGAGCTGTTTTTT	CASSKGDTGELFF
TRBV7-6	.	TRBJ1-3	.	TGTGCCAGCAGCTTTGACCGGGGGTCCGGGAACACCATATATTTT	CASSFDRGSGNTIYF
TRBV7-8	many	TRBJ1-2	.	TGTGCCAGCAGCTTAGAGGGGGATGGCTACACCTTC	CASSLEGDGYTF
TRBV19	many	TRBJ1-5	.	TGTGCCAGTCGGGGTCAGGCCAATCAGCCCCAGCATTTT	CASRGQANQPQHF
TRBV19	.	TRBJ2-7	TRBD2	TGTGCCAGTACTCCGACTAGCGGGATAATCTACGAGCAGTACTTC	CASTPTSGIIYEQYF
TRBV7-3	many	TRBJ2-2	TRBD2	TGTGCCAGCAGCTTAATTGCGGGGGGGCCACCCGGGGAGCTGTTTTTT	CASSLIAGGPPGELFF
TRBV29-1	.	TRBJ2-2	.	TGCAGCGTTGAAGCGAAAGGGAGGGGGACCGGGGAGCTGTTTTTT	CSVEAKGRGTGELFF
TRBV13	.	TRBJ1-1	TRBD1	TGTGCCAGCAGTACAGGGGGGTTGAACACTGAAGCTTTCTTT	CASSTGGLNTEAFF
TRBV4-1	many	TRBJ2-5	.	TGCGCCAGCAGCCAAGATCTGCGGGGACCCCGGGAGACCCAGTACTTC	CASSQDLRGPRETQYF
TRBV7-3	many	TRBJ1-6	TRBD1	TGTGCCAGCAGCTCGACAGGGGTGGACTCACCCCTCCACTTT	CASSSTGVDSPLHF
TRBV6-2/TRBV6-3	.	TRBJ1-5	.	TGTGCCAGCAGAGCGCTTTTTAGCAATCAGCCCCAGCATTTT	CASRALFSNQPQHF
TRBV15	few	TRBJ1-1	.	TGTGCCACCAGCATCGACACCACGGAAGCTTTCTTT	CATSIDTTEAFF
TRBV6-5	many	TRBJ1-5	TRBD1	TGTGCCAGCAGCTATACGGCGGTGGGGACAGGGAGACAGCCCCAGCATTTT	CASSYTAVGTGRQPQHF
TRBV5-1	few	TRBJ1-6	TRBD1	TGCGCCAGCAGATGGGACAGGGTTTCACCCCTCCACTTT	CASRWDRVSPLHF
TRBV4-1	.	TRBJ1-1	.	TGCGCCAGCAGATCCCCCAACACTGAAGCTTTCTTT	CASRSPNTEAFF
TRBV5-1	.	TRBJ1-2	.	TGCGCCAGCAGCTCGGACGGGAACTATGGCTACACCTTC	CASSSDGNYGYTF
TRBV25-1	.	TRBJ2-7	TRBD2	TGTGCCAGCAGTGAGTCCGGGGGGAGGTCCTACGAGCAGTACTTC	CASSESGGRSYEQYF
TRBV2	.	TRBJ1-5	.	TGTGCCAGCAGTGATCAGGGGAGCCCCAATCAGCCCCAGCATTTT	CASSDQGSPNQPQHF
TRBV20-1	.	TRBJ1-2	.	TGCAGTGCTAGAGATCAGGGAACTAACTATGGCTACACCTTC	CSARDQGTNYGYTF
TRBV5-1	.	TRBJ1-5	.	TGTGCCAGCAGCTTAGCGCTTCAGCCCCAGCATTTT	CASSLALQPQHF
TRBV12-3/TRBV12-4	many	TRBJ1-2	.	TGTGCCAGCAGTTTAGCGAGGAGGGCTGGCTACACCTTC	CASSLARRAGYTF
TRBV11-3	many	TRBJ2-7	.	TGTGCCAGCAGCTTAGATACAGGGAGTAACGAGCAGTACTTC	CASSLDTGSNEQYF
TRBV12-3/TRBV12-4	many	TRBJ2-1	.	TGTGCCAGCAGTTTATCTGGGCACAATGAGCAGTTCTTC	CASSLSGHNEQFF
TRBV18	many	TRBJ2-7	TRBD2	TGTGCCAGCTCACCGGGGGGGGAGCAGTACTTC	CASSPGGEQYF
TRBV7-6	.	TRBJ1-1	.	TGTGCCAGCAGCTTACAGGGGCCGCAAGCTTTCTTT	CASSLQGPQAFF
TRBV19	once	TRBJ1-1	.	TGTGCCAGCAGCTTAGATAAGAGAGCTGAAGCTTTCTTT	CASSLDKRAEAFF
TRBV7-9	.	TRBJ1-2	.	TGTGCCAGCGGCGACCTCTATGGCTACACCTTC	CASGDLYGYTF
TRBV5-6	few	TRBJ2-7	.	TGTGCCAGCAGCTTGCTAGAGGCTCACGAGCAGTACTTC	CASSLLEAHEQYF
TRBV2	.	TRBJ2-5	.	TGTGCCAGCAGTTGGACACGCGAGGCCCAGTACTTC	CASSWTREAQYF
TRBV7-8	.	TRBJ2-5	.	TGTGCCTGCTCGGGTCCGCTTTTCCAAGAGACCCAGTACTTC	CACSGPLFQETQYF